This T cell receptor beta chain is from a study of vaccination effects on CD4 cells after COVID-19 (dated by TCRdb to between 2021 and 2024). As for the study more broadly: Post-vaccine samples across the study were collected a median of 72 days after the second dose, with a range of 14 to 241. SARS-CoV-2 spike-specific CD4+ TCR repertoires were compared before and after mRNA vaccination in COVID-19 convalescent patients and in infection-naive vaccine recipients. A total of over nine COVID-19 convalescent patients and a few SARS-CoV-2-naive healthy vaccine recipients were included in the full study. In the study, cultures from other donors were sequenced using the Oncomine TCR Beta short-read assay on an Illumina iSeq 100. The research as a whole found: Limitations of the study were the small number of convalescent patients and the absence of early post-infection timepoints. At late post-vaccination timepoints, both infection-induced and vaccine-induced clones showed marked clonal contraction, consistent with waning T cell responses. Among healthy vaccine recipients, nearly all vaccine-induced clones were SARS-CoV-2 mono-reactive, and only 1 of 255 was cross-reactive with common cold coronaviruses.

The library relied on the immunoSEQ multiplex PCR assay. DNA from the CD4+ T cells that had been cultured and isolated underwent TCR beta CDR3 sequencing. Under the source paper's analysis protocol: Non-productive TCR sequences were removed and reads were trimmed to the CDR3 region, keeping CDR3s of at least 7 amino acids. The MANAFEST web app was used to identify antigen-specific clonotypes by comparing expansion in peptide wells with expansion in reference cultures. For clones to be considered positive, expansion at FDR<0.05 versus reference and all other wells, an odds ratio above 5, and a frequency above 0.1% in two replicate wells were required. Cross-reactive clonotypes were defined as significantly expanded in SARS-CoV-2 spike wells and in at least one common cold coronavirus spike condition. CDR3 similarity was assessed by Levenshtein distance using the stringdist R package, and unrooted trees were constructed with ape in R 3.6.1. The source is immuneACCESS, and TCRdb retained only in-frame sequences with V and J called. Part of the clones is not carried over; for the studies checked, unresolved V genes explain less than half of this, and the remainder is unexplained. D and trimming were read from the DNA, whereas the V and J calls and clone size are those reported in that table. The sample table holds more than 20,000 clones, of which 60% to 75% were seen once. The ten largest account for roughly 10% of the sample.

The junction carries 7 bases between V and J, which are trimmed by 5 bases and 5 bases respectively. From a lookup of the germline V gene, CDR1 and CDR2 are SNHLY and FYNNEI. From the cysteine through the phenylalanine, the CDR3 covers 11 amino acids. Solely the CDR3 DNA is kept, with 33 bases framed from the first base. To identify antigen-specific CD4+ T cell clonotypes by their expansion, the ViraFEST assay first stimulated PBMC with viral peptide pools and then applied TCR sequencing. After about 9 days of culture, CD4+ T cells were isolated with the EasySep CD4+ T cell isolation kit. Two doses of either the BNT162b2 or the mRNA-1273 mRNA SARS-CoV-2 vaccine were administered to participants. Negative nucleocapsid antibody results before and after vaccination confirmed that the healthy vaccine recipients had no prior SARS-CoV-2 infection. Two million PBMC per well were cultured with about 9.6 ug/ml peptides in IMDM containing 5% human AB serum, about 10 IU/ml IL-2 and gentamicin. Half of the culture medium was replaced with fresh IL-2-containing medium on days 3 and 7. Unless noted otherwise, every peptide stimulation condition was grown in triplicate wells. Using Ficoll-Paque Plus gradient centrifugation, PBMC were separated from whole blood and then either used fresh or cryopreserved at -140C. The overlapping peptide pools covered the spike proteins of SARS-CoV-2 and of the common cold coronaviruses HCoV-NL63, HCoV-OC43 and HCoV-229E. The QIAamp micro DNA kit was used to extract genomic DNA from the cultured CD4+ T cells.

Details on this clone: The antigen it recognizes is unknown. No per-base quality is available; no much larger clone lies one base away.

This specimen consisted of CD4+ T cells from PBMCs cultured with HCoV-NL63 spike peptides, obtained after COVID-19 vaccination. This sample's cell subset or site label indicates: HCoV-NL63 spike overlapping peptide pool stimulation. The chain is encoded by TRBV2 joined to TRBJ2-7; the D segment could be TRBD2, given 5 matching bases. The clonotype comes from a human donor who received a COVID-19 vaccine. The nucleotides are TGTGCCAGCAGTCGGCGGGACGAGCAGTACTTC. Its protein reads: CASSRRDEQYF.